The rows below give T cell receptor beta chains drawn from one sample of a study of blood T cell repertoires in COVID-19. The assay was immunoSEQ multiplex PCR, and TCRdb's table has in-frame clones only and misses some. Altogether about 240,000 clones are present, 81% being singletons, with the ten largest covering 7.5%. Sequences were obtained from peripheral blood. All receptors come from an elderly woman with COVID-19, enrolled during active disease. Both conserved end residues are part of each CDR3. Each record gives: V gene, J gene, clone size, D gene, CDR3 DNA, CDR3 protein. A D gene is named only where the DNA matches it firmly. Part of the rows lack a size; the others show once, few, many or a class for expanded clones.

>TRBV7-3|TRBJ2-1|NA|TRBD1
TGTGCCAGCAGCTCCACGGCAGGGGGCGTCTTCGGTGAGCAGTTCTTC
CASSSTAGGVFGEQFF
>TRBV3-1/TRBV3-2|TRBJ1-5|few|NA
TGTGCCAGCAGCCCGGTCGGAGAACAGCCCCAGCATTTT
CASSPVGEQPQHF
>TRBV5-4|TRBJ1-1|NA|TRBD1
TGTGCCAGCAGACCCCCCTCAGGGGGCGGCACTGAAGCTTTCTTT
CASRPPSGGGTEAFF
>TRBV30|TRBJ1-1|NA|NA
TGTGCCTGGAGCCCTATTTTAGGCAGGGCGAACACTGAAGCTTTCTTT
CAWSPILGRANTEAFF
>TRBV7-2|TRBJ1-3|NA|NA
TGTGCCAGCAGTAGGGGCAGAGGAAACACCATATATTTT
CASSRGRGNTIYF
>TRBV28|TRBJ2-7|NA|NA
TGTGCCAGCAGTGATCCGGGATACGAGCAGTACTTC
CASSDPGYEQYF
>TRBV28|TRBJ1-4|NA|NA
TGTGCCAGCAGTTTACCCTTGACAGGCCCAGAAAAACTGTTTTTT
CASSLPLTGPEKLFF
>TRBV11-2|TRBJ2-5|NA|NA
TGTGCCAGCAGCTTTGGAGGGGGCGGAAAGACCCAGTACTTC
CASSFGGGGKTQYF
>TRBV10-3|TRBJ2-7|NA|NA
TGTGCCATCAGCCCGGGACTGGGGGCCTACGAGCAGTACTTC
CAISPGLGAYEQYF
>TRBV18|TRBJ2-7|once|TRBD2
TGTGCCAGCTCACCTTTAGCGGGAGAAGGCGAGCAGTACTTC
CASSPLAGEGEQYF
>TRBV28|TRBJ2-1|NA|NA
TGTGCCAGCAGTTTAAGCGCCCGGCGGTTCTTC
CASSLSARRFF
>TRBV15|TRBJ1-5|NA|NA
TGTGCCACCAGCACTAACAGGGTGGCTCGAAATCAGCCCCAGCATTTT
CATSTNRVARNQPQHF
>TRBV3-1/TRBV3-2|TRBJ1-1|NA|TRBD1
TGTGCCAGCAGGGACAGGGGCGGAGGAGCTTTCTTT
CASRDRGGGAFF
>TRBV5-1|TRBJ1-1|NA|TRBD1
TGCGCCAGCAGCTTCCGGACAGGGGGGGACTCGGCCGCTGAAGCTTTCTTT
CASSFRTGGDSAAEAFF
>TRBV18|TRBJ2-3|NA|NA
TGTGCCAGCTCACCTAAGGCAGGGAAAGGGGCAGATACGCAGTATTTT
CASSPKAGKGADTQYF
>TRBV18|TRBJ1-2|NA|TRBD1
TGTGCCAGCTCACCCGGGACAGGGTTGGGCTATGGCTACACCTTC
CASSPGTGLGYGYTF
>TRBV5-8|TRBJ2-7|NA|TRBD1
TGTGCCAGCAGCACCAAGGGACAGGGGTTCTACGAGCAGTACTTC
CASSTKGQGFYEQYF
>TRBV3-1/TRBV3-2|TRBJ2-3|NA|NA
TGTGCCAGCAGCCCGGGTGCGGGGTTGGGAACAGATACGCAGTATTTT
CASSPGAGLGTDTQYF
>TRBV5-4|TRBJ2-5|NA|NA
TGTGCCAGCACCCCGACCGGGGAAGAGACCCAGTACTTC
CASTPTGEETQYF
>TRBV18|TRBJ1-6|NA|TRBD1
TGTGCCAGCTCAGGACAGGGAGGGAATTCACCCCTCCACTTT
CASSGQGGNSPLHF
>TRBV14|TRBJ1-6|NA|NA
TGTGCCAGCAGCCAGGGGAAAGGGAGCCAAAATTCACCCCTCCACTTT
CASSQGKGSQNSPLHF
>TRBV5-4|TRBJ1-2|NA|NA
TGTGCCAGCAGCTACGGGGAGTATGGCTACACCTTC
CASSYGEYGYTF
>TRBV12-5|TRBJ2-1|once|NA
TGTGCTAGTGGTTTGGGAGTCAATGAGCAGTTCTTC
CASGLGVNEQFF
>TRBV6-5|TRBJ2-1|NA|NA
TGTGCCAGCAGTAAATTAGCCTCCCCGGATGCTGGGCAGTTCTTC
CASSKLASPDAGQFF
>TRBV7-2|TRBJ2-5|NA|TRBD2
TGTGCCAGCGGATCCCCTAGCGGGGGTGGGACCCAGTACTTC
CASGSPSGGGTQYF
>TRBV24-1|TRBJ2-7|few|TRBD2
TGTGCCACCAGTGACAGGACTAGCGGGATTGGTGAGCAGTACTTC
CATSDRTSGIGEQYF
>TRBV15|TRBJ1-1|NA|NA
TGTGCCACCAGCAGAGATCGGGGGACCTCTGAAGCTTTCTTT
CATSRDRGTSEAFF
>TRBV24-1|TRBJ2-3|NA|NA
TGTGCCACCAGTGGCCCAGGCACAGATACGCAGTATTTT
CATSGPGTDTQYF
>TRBV21-1|TRBJ2-5|NA|NA
TGTGCCAGCAGCACCATTCTAGGAGAGGGCGAAGAGACCCAGTACTTC
CASSTILGEGEETQYF
>TRBV3-1/TRBV3-2|TRBJ1-1|NA|NA
TGTGCTACAGGCGGAGTGAACACTGAAGCTTTCTTT
CATGGVNTEAFF
>TRBV6-2/TRBV6-3|TRBJ2-2|NA|NA
TGTGCCAGCAGTTACTCGAGCGGCGGGGAGCTGTTTTTT
CASSYSSGGELFF
>TRBV3-1/TRBV3-2|TRBJ2-7|NA|NA
TGTGCCAGCAGGTCGATCCGGGACTCCACCTACGAGCAGTACTTC
CASRSIRDSTYEQYF
>TRBV5-1|TRBJ1-2|NA|NA
TGCGCCAGCAGCTTGGGGACCCCGGGACATCTCTATGCTAACTATGGCTACACCTTC
CASSLGTPGHLYANYGYTF
>TRBV5-1|TRBJ1-1|NA|NA
TGCGCCAGCAGCTTGGCCGTCCCGCGGGACACTGAAGCTTTCTTT
CASSLAVPRDTEAFF
>TRBV28|TRBJ1-2|NA|NA
TGTGCCAGCAGTTTAGGGGGGGGACCCAACTATGGCTACACCTTC
CASSLGGGPNYGYTF
>TRBV18|TRBJ2-5|NA|NA
TGTGCCAGCTCACCGCACCGGGAAGAGACCCAGTACTTC
CASSPHREETQYF
>TRBV30|TRBJ2-7|NA|NA
NA
CAWSVGTGAIYF
>TRBV18|TRBJ1-2|NA|NA
TGTGCCAGCTCACCGACGGACATTCCTAACTATGGCTACACCTTC
CASSPTDIPNYGYTF
>TRBV9|TRBJ2-5|NA|NA
TGTGCCAGCAGCGTAGGAGGGGGGGGTACCGGAGAGACCCAGTACTTC
CASSVGGGGTGETQYF
>TRBV5-1|TRBJ1-2|few|NA
TGCGCCAGCAGCTTGAGCGGGGCAGGGCCCTATGGCTACACCTTC
CASSLSGAGPYGYTF
>TRBV19|TRBJ1-2|NA|TRBD1
TGTGCCAGTAGTAGCCGACAGGGGAGAGCCTATGGCTACACCTTC
CASSSRQGRAYGYTF
>TRBV5-8|TRBJ1-6|NA|NA
TGTGCCAGCACCGAGAGAGGGGACAACTTCCAATCCACGTTCAATTCACCCCTCCACTTT
CASTERGDNFQSTFNSPLHF
>TRBV5-5|TRBJ1-2|few|NA
TGTGCCAGCAGCTTCAAGGAGGCCTATGGCTACACCTTC
CASSFKEAYGYTF
>TRBV29-1|TRBJ1-1|NA|NA
TGCAGCGTTGATTCGGTAACTGAAGCTTTCTTT
CSVDSVTEAFF
>TRBV30|TRBJ1-5|once|TRBD1
TGTGCCTGGAGTGTTTCTGGGACAGGGAGAGTTCAGCCCCAGCATTTT
CAWSVSGTGRVQPQHF
>TRBV24-1|TRBJ2-5|NA|TRBD1
TGTGCCACCAGTGACCCCGGGACAGGGGGGGAGACCCAGTACTTC
CATSDPGTGGETQYF
>TRBV28|TRBJ1-3|NA|TRBD1
TGTGCCAGCAGGACCCCCGGACAGGGGGGAAAGGTGACCACCATATATTTT
CASRTPGQGGKVTTIYF
>TRBV11-3|TRBJ2-1|NA|TRBD2
TGTGCCAGCAGCTTAGGACTAGCCGCCTACAATGAGCAGTTCTTC
CASSLGLAAYNEQFF
>TRBV19|TRBJ1-6|NA|TRBD1
TGTGCCAGTAGTACCGGACAGGGGACCTATAATTCACCCCTCCACTTT
CASSTGQGTYNSPLHF
>TRBV5-1|TRBJ2-3|NA|NA
TGCGCCAGCAGCGCCGGGGATACGCAGTATTTT
CASSAGDTQYF
>TRBV5-4|TRBJ1-4|NA|NA
TGTGCCAGCAGCTTAAAGAGGTCTAATGAAAAACTGTTTTTT
CASSLKRSNEKLFF
>TRBV28|TRBJ1-2|NA|TRBD1
TGTGCCAGCAGACCTCCTGTCGGACAGGGGTACTATGGCTACACCTTC
CASRPPVGQGYYGYTF
>TRBV29-1|TRBJ2-5|NA|NA
TGCAGCGTTGGGTCGGGGGTAGTAGAGACCCAGTACTTC
CSVGSGVVETQYF
>TRBV5-4|TRBJ2-1|NA|NA
TGTGCCAGCAGTTTCCCGGGGAGTGGCGGGTTGAATGAGCAGTTCTTC
CASSFPGSGGLNEQFF
>TRBV19|TRBJ1-1|NA|TRBD1
TGTGCCAGTAGTAAAGACAGGGAGAACACTGAAGCTTTCTTT
CASSKDRENTEAFF
>TRBV7-2|TRBJ1-4|NA|TRBD1
TGTGCCAGCAGCTTCCGACAGGGGGAAAAACTGTTTTTT
CASSFRQGEKLFF
>TRBV14|TRBJ1-6|NA|TRBD1
TGTGCCAGCAGCCGGGGACAGGGGACTTCACCCCTCCACTTT
CASSRGQGTSPLHF
>TRBV7-9|TRBJ1-2|few|TRBD1
TGTGCCAGCAGCCCCAGTCGACAGGGGGGAGACGCTAACTATGGCTACACCTTC
CASSPSRQGGDANYGYTF
>TRBV2|TRBJ2-6|once|NA
TGTGCCAGCAGTCGATCCAGGGTAGCCGGGGCCAACGTCCTGACTTTC
CASSRSRVAGANVLTF